These 22 T cell receptor beta chains were sequenced from one sample in a study of cytomegalovirus exposure and HLA in healthy donors (dated by TCRdb to 2015 to 2018). Library method: the immunoSEQ multiplex PCR assay. The multiplex PCR relied on a mix of 60 forward primers for TCR Vbeta segments and 13 reverse primers for TCR Jbeta segments. The source is immuneACCESS, and TCRdb retained only in-frame sequences with V and J called. Part of the clones is not carried over; for the studies checked, unresolved V genes explain less than half of this, and the remainder is unexplained. The sample table records about 180,000 clones; around 80% of these occur just once. About 1.4% of the sample is taken by the ten largest. The specimen was PBMCs. These receptors were collected from a girl aged 10 to 17 in good health and CMV-seropositive.

The chain recombines TRBV6-6 with TRBJ2-1; unclear D gene. The CDR3 extends over 12 amino acids. V was clipped by 5 bases and J by 9 bases, with 11 bases between them. Germline V CDR1 and CDR2: MNHNY, SVGAGI (reference sequence). CDR3 sequence reads: CASSPEPTEQFF. CDR3 nucleotide sequence: TGTGCCAGCAGTCCCGAGCCCACTGAGCAGTTCTTC.

The chain combines TRBV25-1 with TRBJ2-7, with 10 bases matching TRBD1. V was clipped by 5 bases and J by 4 bases; unmatched bases: 2. This CDR3 contains 13 residues. Germline values: CDR1 MGHDK, CDR2 SYGVNS. The CDR3 DNA sequence: TGTGCCAGCAGTTCGGACAGGGGGTACGAGCAGTACTTC. Its protein is CASSSDRGYEQYF.

The gene calls are TRBV10-3 and TRBJ2-6; 9 bases are shared with TRBD2. Germline CDR1 is ENHRY and CDR2 is SYGVKD. The CDR3 runs 18 residues. V lost 6 bases, J lost 4 bases, and 13 bases stayed unmatched. CDR3 nucleotides: TGTGCCATCAGCTTCGCTGGGGCGGGGGGGGCCGGGGCCAACGTCCTGACTTTC. It is translated as CAISFAGAGGAGANVLTF.

The chain has TRBV27 and TRBJ2-7; 10 bases are a match to TRBD1. From germline, CDR1 is MNHEY and CDR2 SMNVEV (reference sequence). The CDR3 is 15 amino acids. Trimming at V came to 5 bases and at J to 2 bases, leaving 6 bases not matched to a gene. The CDR3 nucleotides are TGTGCCAGCAGTCCGGCGACAGGGGGCCCCTACGAGCAGTACTTC. Translated, it gives CASSPATGGPYEQYF.

This chain joins TRBV9 and TRBJ2-1; 9 bases align to TRBD1. V shed 3 bases and J 1 base; nucleotides not matched to a gene: 2. Germline lookup yields CDR1 SGDLS and CDR2 YYNGEE. CDR3 length equals 15 residues. The CDR3 DNA follows: TGTGCCAGCAGCGCCGGACAGGGGTCCTACAATGAGCAGTTCTTC. Protein: CASSAGQGSYNEQFF.

J is TRBJ2-5 and V is TRBV20-1, with 7 bases identical to TRBD2. This CDR3 has 11 amino acids. Germline V gives CDR1 DFQATT, CDR2 SNEGSKA (reference sequence). V gave up 8 bases and J gave up 4 bases; unmatched junction bases: 4. The CDR3 nucleotides read TGCAGTCCCCGGGAGGCAGAGACCCAGTACTTC. Amino acids: CSPREAETQYF.

This CDR3 is CASSLDGAGGPGELFF. The CDR3, as DNA: TGTGCCAGCAGCTTGGATGGTGCGGGAGGGCCCGGGGAGCTGTTTTTT. This rearrangement joins TRBV5-4 to TRBJ2-2; 9 positions agree with TRBD2. Germline V gives CDR1 SGHNT, CDR2 YYREEE (reference sequence). The CDR3 length is 16 residues. The V and J ends lost 0 bases and 6 bases, in that order; junction bases with no gene match: 6.

The V call is TRBV4-1, the J call TRBJ1-5, with D tentatively TRBD1 (6 bases). The V gene's germline CDR1 is MGHRA and CDR2 YSYEKL. V was clipped by 4 bases and J by 0 bases, with 10 bases between them. This CDR3 comprises 15 residues. The CDR3 bases are TGCGCCAGCAGCCTTAGGGACACTAGCAATCAGCCCCAGCATTTT. Its protein product is CASSLRDTSNQPQHF.

This chain connects TRBV7-8 to TRBJ2-1; weak D call: TRBD1 (6 bases). The V gene's germline CDR1 is SGHVS and CDR2 FQNEAQ. V was trimmed by 5 bases and J by 5 bases, leaving 19 bases between them. This CDR3 has 16 amino acids. CDR3 sequence reads: CASSNRQGPPHNEQFF. Written as DNA, the CDR3 is TGTGCCAGCAGCAACCGCCAGGGGCCGCCACACAATGAGCAGTTCTTC.

This clone was counted a few times. This chain's CDR3 is CASGLGQGSYEQYF. CDR3 in DNA: TGTGCTAGTGGTTTGGGACAGGGATCGTACGAGCAGTACTTC. J is TRBJ2-7 and V is TRBV12-5; 7 bases map to TRBD1. J gave up 4 bases and V 1 base, and 4 bases lay outside the gene matches. Germline CDR1 reads LGHNT; CDR2 reads FRNRAP. The CDR3 has 14 residues. The variable domain in full, with the rest retrieved from reference TRBV12-5 and TRBJ2-7, is DARVTQTPRHKVTEMGQEVTMRCQPILGHNTVFWYRQTMMQGLELLAYFRNRAPLDDSGMPKDRFSAEMPDATLATLKIQPSEPRDSAVYFCASGLGQGSYEQYFGPGTRLTVT.

The chain recombines TRBV19 with TRBJ1-5; D call uncertain. Germline values: CDR1 LNHDA, CDR2 SQIVND (reference sequence). CDR3 length: 14 residues. V was cut by 7 bases and J by 5 bases, with 15 bases left in between. CDR3 sequence reads: CASTGEEWDQPQHF. Here the CDR3 DNA reads TGTGCCAGTACCGGGGAGGAATGGGATCAGCCCCAGCATTTT. The variable domain in full, with the rest retrieved from reference TRBV19 and TRBJ1-5, is DGGITQSPKYLFRKEGQNVTLSCEQNLNHDAMYWYRQDPGQGLRLIYYSQIVNDFQKGDIAEGYSVSREKKESFPLTVTSAQKNPTAFYLCASTGEEWDQPQHFGDGTRLSIL.

V and J are TRBV6-5 and TRBJ1-1, with D unresolved. Germline V CDR1 and CDR2: MNHEY, SVGAGI. V lost 9 bases and J lost 1, with 12 bases in between. CDR3 length: 13 amino acids. CDR3 in amino acids: CARSLGPNTEAFF. In DNA form, the CDR3 reads TGTGCCAGGTCTCTCGGTCCGAACACTGAAGCTTTCTTT.

The chain couples TRBV27 to TRBJ1-1; unclear D gene. V was pared by 3 bases and J by 4 bases, with 12 bases between. Per the germline V gene, CDR1 is MNHEY and CDR2 is SMNVEV (reference sequence). CDR3 length: 14 amino acids. This chain's CDR3 is CASSLRGLGTEAFF. CDR3 DNA: TGTGCCAGCAGTTTGCGTGGGCTGGGCACTGAAGCTTTCTTT.

CDR3 region: CASSLGGGGYTF. In DNA form, the CDR3 reads TGTGCCAGCAGTTTGGGGGGAGGTGGCTACACCTTC. This chain uses TRBV28 with TRBJ1-2; D might be TRBD1 (5 bases). Trimming stripped 3 bases from V and 7 bases from J, with 9 bases between. Looked up from germline, CDR1 is MDHEN and CDR2 is SYDVKM. This CDR3 contains 12 residues.

This clone was recorded once. The gene calls are TRBV30 and TRBJ2-3; the D gene is possibly TRBD1 (7 bases). CDR1 and CDR2 from the germline V gene are GTSNPN and SVGIG (reference sequence). The CDR3 loop spans 15 amino acids. The germline V and J ends were trimmed by 0 bases and 2 bases, with 12 bases remaining between them. In DNA form, the CDR3 reads TGTGCCTGGAGTGTCAGGGGGGCGCCCACAGATACGCAGTATTTT. Encoded protein: CAWSVRGAPTDTQYF.

V and J are TRBV10-3 and TRBJ1-2, with TRBD1 identical over 8 bases. There are 12 residues in the CDR3. Germline CDR1 reads ENHRY; CDR2 reads SYGVKD. Trimming took 7 bases from V and 8 from J; bases not matched to a gene: 6. The CDR3 coding sequence is TGTGCCATCAATCGACAGGGGTTCGGCTACACCTTC. This translates into CAINRQGFGYTF.

The CDR3 here is CASSLGRGVLYNEQFF. The CDR3 coding sequence is TGTGCCAGCTCTCTAGGGAGGGGGGTTCTCTACAATGAGCAGTTCTTC. This chain joins TRBV18 and TRBJ2-1; maybe TRBD2 (7 bases). The V gene's germline CDR1 is KGHSH and CDR2 LQKENI. The CDR3 sequence is 16 residues long. V shed 6 bases and J shed 3 bases, with 18 bases lying between them.

Regarding this clone: A read error may produce the germline difference seen at one junction end. The chain couples TRBV6-1 to TRBJ1-4; D perhaps matches TRBD1 (5 bases). The germline CDR1 and CDR2 sequences are MNHNS and SASEGT. The CDR3 covers 16 residues. The DNA for the CDR3 is TGTACCAGCAGTGAGATCCACAGGTTCGGGAATGAAAAACTGTTTTTT. Translated, it gives CTSSEIHRFGNEKLFF.

V usage is TRBV19 and J usage is TRBJ2-7; TRBD1 matches at 7 bases. The CDR3 consists of 16 residues. V was clipped by 4 bases and J by 3 bases; unmatched bases: 12. Germline loops: CDR1 LNHDA, CDR2 SQIVND (reference sequence). The CDR3 coding sequence is TGTGCCAGTAGTACCAATTACCACAGGGGTTTCTACGAGCAGTACTTC. Its translation: CASSTNYHRGFYEQYF.

Here the CDR3 DNA reads TGTGCCAGCAGCTTAGTTCAGGGGGACACTGAAGCTTTCTTT. As protein: CASSLVQGDTEAFF. The chain combines TRBV11-2 with TRBJ1-1; 7 bases are a match to TRBD1. Germline-derived CDR1 and CDR2 are SGHAT and FQNNGV. After removal of 1 base from V and 3 bases from J, the junction contained 2 bases not matched to a gene. The CDR3 loop spans 14 amino acids.

The rearrangement links TRBV19 to TRBJ2-7; no reliable D call. The CDR3 runs to 15 residues. In germline, CDR1 is LNHDA, CDR2 SQIVND (reference sequence). The V end was cut by 3 bases, the J end by 0 bases, with 12 bases between. CDR3 sequence reads: CASSMGSYSSYEQYF. CDR3 DNA sequence: TGTGCCAGTAGTATGGGCTCTTATAGCTCCTACGAGCAGTACTTC.

The chain combines TRBV5-1 with TRBJ2-3; TRBD1 is a possible D gene (5 bases). The V gene lost 7 bases and the J gene lost 0 bases, with 18 bases spanning the gap. This CDR3 is 16 amino acids long. The germline V gene encodes CDR1 SGHRS and CDR2 YFSETQ. The DNA for the CDR3 is TGCGCCAGCCGTCAAATATCTGGGGCGAGCACAGATACGCAGTATTTT. It yields the protein CASRQISGASTDTQYF.